A single sample is the source of the 21 T cell receptor beta chains below, sequenced in a study of PD-1 blockade in classical Hodgkin lymphoma. Libraries were prepared by immunoSEQ multiplex PCR; TCRdb keeps only in-frame clonotypes and omits some of them. The sample lists more than 140,000 clones, about 78% occurring once. In every patient, relapse followed autologous stem cell transplantation, while exposure to brentuximab vedotin differed. The sequences come from peripheral blood mononuclear cells (PBMCs), collected before the second cycle of nivolumab. The receptors stem from a human donor with classical Hodgkin lymphoma.

This chain uses TRBV2 with TRBJ2-7; 7 bases align to TRBD1. The CDR3 runs 12 residues. V gave up 4 bases and J gave up 4 bases; unmatched junction bases: 1. From germline, CDR1 is SNHLY and CDR2 FYNNEI. The CDR3 coding sequence is TGTGCCAGCAGTGCGGGACAGTACGAGCAGTACTTC. Translating gives CASSAGQYEQYF.

The table lists this clone with a count of one. The rearrangement joins TRBV6-5 to TRBJ2-1, with 7 bases aligning to TRBD1. CDR3 length: 16 amino acids. Trimming cost V 0 bases and J 10 bases; bases outside gene matches: 12. Germline values: CDR1 MNHEY, CDR2 SVGAGI. This CDR3 reads CASSYSPGQYHHEQFF. The CDR3 nucleotides are TGTGCCAGCAGTTACTCCCCGGGACAGTACCACCACGAGCAGTTCTTC.

The V call is TRBV11-2, the J call TRBJ2-4; 7 bases align to TRBD2. Germline assignment: CDR1 SGHAT and CDR2 FQNNGV. V shed 0 bases and J 1 base; nucleotides not matched to a gene: 0. The CDR3 length is 15 residues. CDR3 amino acids: CASSLDGGAKNIQYF. Written as DNA, the CDR3 is TGTGCCAGCAGCTTAGACGGGGGGGCCAAAAACATTCAGTACTTC.

The rearrangement joins TRBV30 to TRBJ2-3; TRBD2 matches 14 bases. Germline CDR1 GTSNPN, CDR2 SVGIG (reference sequence). V gave up 5 bases and J gave up 3 bases; unmatched junction bases: 7. This CDR3 spans 16 amino acids. The CDR3 loop is CAWLAGTSGRTDTQYF. The CDR3 coding sequence is TGTGCCTGGCTGGCGGGGACTAGCGGGAGAACAGATACGCAGTATTTT.

The chain employs TRBV7-8 and TRBJ1-5, with 9 nucleotides matching TRBD1. V was pared by 3 bases and J by 4 bases, with 1 base of the junction left unmatched. This CDR3 contains 14 residues. Germline V lookup: CDR1 SGHVS, CDR2 FQNEAQ. CDR3 amino acids: CASSLDRGNQPQHF. CDR3 coding DNA: TGTGCCAGCAGCTTGGACAGGGGAAATCAGCCCCAGCATTTT.

This chain joins TRBV18 and TRBJ1-3; D is unclear. Germline V gene sequence: CDR1 KGHSH, CDR2 LQKENI. The CDR3 loop spans 14 amino acids. Trimming removed 4 bases from V and 2 bases from J, with 9 bases in between. The CDR3 loop is CASSQGSTGNTIYF. CDR3 in DNA: TGTGCCAGCTCACAAGGGAGTACTGGAAACACCATATATTTT.

V gene TRBV4-2 combines with J gene TRBJ2-5; 9 nucleotides line up with TRBD2. The CDR3 runs 16 residues. Germline V gene lookup returns CDR1 LGHNA and CDR2 YNFKEQ. The J segment lost 3 bases and the V segment lost 0 bases, leaving 5 bases of the junction unmatched. The DNA for the CDR3 is TGTGCCAGCAGCCAAGACGGCTCTAGCGGGAAAGAGACCCAGTACTTC. Translating gives CASSQDGSSGKETQYF.

J is TRBJ2-1 and V is TRBV5-4; tentatively, D is TRBD2 (6 bases). CDR1 SGHNT and CDR2 YYREEE come from the germline V gene (reference sequence). Trimming left V 0 bases short and J 14 bases short, with 12 bases between. The CDR3 length is 12 residues. The CDR3 nucleotides are TGTGCCAGCAGCTTGGTAGGGACTCGAGAGTTCTTC. It translates to CASSLVGTREFF.

V and J are TRBV11-2 and TRBJ2-3, with a tentative D call TRBD2 (5 bases). The germline CDR1 and CDR2 sequences are SGHAT and FQNNGV. The CDR3 sequence is 14 residues long. With 3 bases removed from V and 3 bases from J, the gap between germline ends came to 10 bases. The DNA for the CDR3 is TGTGCCAGCAGCTTGCCGCGGGCGACAGATACGCAGTATTTT. This gives the protein CASSLPRATDTQYF.

This clone was observed once. V usage is TRBV11-2 and J usage is TRBJ1-3; D gene unclear. CDR1 is SGHAT and CDR2 is FQNNGV in the germline V gene. The V end was cut by 4 bases, the J end by 0 bases, with 16 bases between. The CDR3 covers 17 residues. The CDR3 loop is CASSSPRQYVSGNTIYF. The CDR3 nucleotides read TGTGCCAGCAGCTCGCCGAGGCAGTACGTCTCTGGAAACACCATATATTTT. The full variable domain, its missing parts supplied by reference TRBV11-2 and TRBJ1-3, is EAGVAQSPRYKIIEKRQSVAFWCNPISGHATLYWYQQILGQGPKLLIQFQNNGVVDDSQLPKDRFSAERLKGVDSTLKIQPAKLEDSAVYLCASSSPRQYVSGNTIYFGEGSWLTVV.

The V gene is TRBV6-1, the J gene TRBJ1-4; D gene uncertain. Trimming removed 2 bases at V and 5 bases at J, with 15 bases between. There are 16 residues in the CDR3. The germline V gene has CDR1 MNHNS and CDR2 SASEGT. For the CDR3, the DNA is TGTGCCAGCAGTGAAAGACGCATAATACGGAATGAAAAACTGTTTTTT. Encoded protein: CASSERRIIRNEKLFF.

The chain is built from TRBV5-6 and TRBJ2-7; D is unclear. The CDR3 sequence is 14 residues long. The germline V and J ends were trimmed by 0 bases and 3 bases, with 10 bases remaining between them. Germline CDR1 is SGHDT and CDR2 is YYEEEE. The CDR3 loop is CASSLVPNNYEQYF. The CDR3 DNA follows: TGTGCCAGCAGCTTGGTCCCCAACAACTACGAGCAGTACTTC.

J is TRBJ1-5 and V is TRBV7-2; tentative D call: TRBD1 (5 bases). The ends were cut back, 3 bases at V and 6 bases at J, with 18 bases in the middle. Per germline, CDR1 SGHTA and CDR2 FQGNSA. This CDR3 contains 16 residues. The CDR3 region is CASSFFGTAGSQPQHF. CDR3 nucleotide sequence: TGTGCCAGCAGCTTTTTTGGGACCGCGGGAAGTCAGCCCCAGCATTTT.

The genes are TRBV19 and TRBJ1-2; D is perhaps TRBD1 (6 bases). The CDR3 runs to 14 residues. The ends were cut back, 3 bases at V and 2 bases at J, with 10 bases in the middle. The germline V gene has CDR1 LNHDA and CDR2 SQIVND (reference sequence). CDR3 sequence: CASSMEGVNYGYTF. CDR3 nucleotide sequence: TGTGCCAGTAGTATGGAGGGGGTCAACTATGGCTACACCTTC.

The rearrangement links TRBV11-2 to TRBJ1-1; TRBD1 matches at 7 bases. CDR1 SGHAT and CDR2 FQNNGV come from the germline V gene. This CDR3 comprises 14 residues. The V gene end was trimmed by 3 bases and the J gene end by 1 base; junction bases not matched to a gene: 2. The DNA of the CDR3 is TGTGCCAGCAGCTTCGACAGGGCGAACACTGAAGCTTTCTTT. This gives the protein CASSFDRANTEAFF. Full variable domain (missing parts from reference TRBV11-2 and TRBJ1-1): EAGVAQSPRYKIIEKRQSVAFWCNPISGHATLYWYQQILGQGPKLLIQFQNNGVVDDSQLPKDRFSAERLKGVDSTLKIQPAKLEDSAVYLCASSFDRANTEAFFGQGTRLTVV.

The rearrangement links TRBV4-3 to TRBJ1-3, with D maybe TRBD1 (6 bases). The germline CDR1 and CDR2 sequences are LGHNA and YSLEER. The CDR3 consists of 15 residues. Trimming removed 6 bases from V and 3 bases from J, with 15 bases in between. The CDR3 protein is CASSPPQGSGNTIYF. CDR3 bases: TGCGCCAGCAGTCCTCCCCAGGGGAGTGGAAACACCATATATTTT.

Only one count was recorded for this clone. The CDR3 sequence is CASSDRGNTGELFF. CDR3 DNA sequence: TGTGCCAGTAGTGACAGGGGAAATACCGGGGAGCTGTTTTTT. The V gene is TRBV19, the J gene TRBJ2-2; 8 bases agree with TRBD1. Unmatched junction bases numbered 4, after V lost 5 bases and J lost 5 bases. Germline-derived CDR1 and CDR2 are LNHDA and SQIVND (reference sequence). This CDR3 has 14 residues.

This chain uses TRBV10-3 with TRBJ2-7, with D possibly matching TRBD1 (5 bases). The CDR3 runs to 14 residues. Per the germline V gene, CDR1 is ENHRY and CDR2 is SYGVKD. The germline V and J ends were trimmed by 0 bases and 2 bases, with 8 bases remaining between them. DNA of the CDR3: TGTGCCATCAGTGAGTCGACAGTAACCTACGAGCAGTACTTC. Its protein is CAISESTVTYEQYF.

The chain has TRBV6-6 and TRBJ2-6; D is undetermined. V was clipped by 5 bases and J by 1 base, with 9 bases between them. The CDR3 has 15 residues. The germline V gene has CDR1 MNHNY and CDR2 SVGAGI (reference sequence). CDR3 in DNA: TGTGCCAGCAGTATACGGAATTCTGGGGCCAACGTCCTGACTTTC. It translates to CASSIRNSGANVLTF.

The chain uses TRBV6-5 and TRBJ1-2, with D possibly being TRBD1 (6 bases). Germline CDR1 is MNHEY and CDR2 is SVGAGI. There are 15 residues in the CDR3. Trimming pared 7 bases from V and 4 bases from J, leaving 19 bases between. The CDR3 protein is CASIDTITGFYGYTF. In DNA form, the CDR3 reads TGTGCCAGCATCGATACAATTACAGGGTTCTATGGCTACACCTTC.

This chain connects TRBV7-2 to TRBJ2-3; D may be TRBD2 (6 bases). CDR3 length: 14 amino acids. Germline V gives CDR1 SGHTA, CDR2 FQGNSA. Trimming took 7 bases from V and 0 from J, leaving 11 bases between them. The CDR3 region is CASNQGGSTDTQYF. In nucleotides, the CDR3 is TGTGCCAGCAACCAAGGAGGGAGCACAGATACGCAGTATTTT.